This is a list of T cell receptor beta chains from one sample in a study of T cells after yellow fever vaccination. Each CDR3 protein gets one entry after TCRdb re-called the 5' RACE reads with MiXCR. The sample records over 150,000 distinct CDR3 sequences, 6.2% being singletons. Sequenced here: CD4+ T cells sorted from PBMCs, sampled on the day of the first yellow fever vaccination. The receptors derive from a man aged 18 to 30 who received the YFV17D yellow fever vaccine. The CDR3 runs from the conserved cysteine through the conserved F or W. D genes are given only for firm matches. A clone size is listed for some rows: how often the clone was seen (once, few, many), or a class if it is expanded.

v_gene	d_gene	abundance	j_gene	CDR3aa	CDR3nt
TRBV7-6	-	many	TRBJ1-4	CASRKRDGANEKLFF	TGTGCCAGCAGAAAGAGAGATGGGGCAAATGAAAAACTGTTTTTT
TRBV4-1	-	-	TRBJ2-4	CASSPRLARRGKNIQYF	TGCGCCAGCAGCCCTCGACTGGCTCGGCGGGGCAAAAACATTCAGTACTTC
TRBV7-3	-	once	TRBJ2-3	CASSLLGSLADTQYF	TGTGCCAGCAGCTTACTTGGAAGCCTAGCAGATACGCAGTATTTT
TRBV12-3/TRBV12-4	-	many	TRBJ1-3	CASSPGGVLSGNTIYF	TGTGCCAGCAGTCCCGGGGGGGTGCTTTCTGGAAACACCATATATTTT
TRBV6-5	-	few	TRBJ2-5	CASSSPGDLTGTQYF	TGTGCCAGCAGTTCCCCCGGCGACTTAACTGGGACCCAGTACTTC
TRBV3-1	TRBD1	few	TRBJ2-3	CASSHTRQGPEYF	TGTGCCAGCAGCCATACAAGACAGGGCCCGGAGTATTTT
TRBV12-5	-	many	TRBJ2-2	CASGFEGTGELFF	TGTGCTAGTGGTTTTGAAGGGACCGGGGAGCTGTTTTTT
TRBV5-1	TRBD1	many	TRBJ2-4	CASSSAGTGGRVF	TGCGCCAGCAGCTCCGCAGGGACAGGGGGCCGGGTGTTC
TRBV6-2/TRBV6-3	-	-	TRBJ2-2	CASSSYPTPGRTSINTGELFF	TGTGCCAGCAGTTCCTACCCGACCCCAGGCCGGACCTCGATCAACACCGGGGAGCTGTTTTTT
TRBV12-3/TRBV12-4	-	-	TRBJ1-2	CASRQAANYGYTF	TGTGCCAGTCGACAGGCAGCTAACTATGGCTACACCTTC
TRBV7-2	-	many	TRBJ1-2	CASSLTTGNYGYTF	TGTGCCAGCAGCTTAACGACAGGCAACTATGGCTACACCTTC
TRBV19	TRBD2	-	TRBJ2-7	CASSIRPSGGAWDEQYF	TGTGCCAGTAGTATTCGGCCTAGCGGGGGGGCCTGGGACGAGCAGTACTTC
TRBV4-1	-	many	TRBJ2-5	CASSQGGQGPQETQYF	TGCGCCAGCAGCCAGGGGGGCCAGGGCCCCCAAGAGACCCAGTACTTC
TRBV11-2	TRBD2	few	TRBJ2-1	CASNSRGAYNEQFF	TGTGCCAGCAACTCGCGGGGGGCCTACAATGAGCAGTTCTTC
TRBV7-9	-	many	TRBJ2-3	CASSLIWGTDTQYF	TGTGCCAGCAGCTTAATTTGGGGCACAGATACGCAGTATTTT
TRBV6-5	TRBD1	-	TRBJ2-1	CAISYSLTGGLNEQFF	TGTGCCATCAGTTACTCGCTGACAGGGGGCTTAAATGAGCAGTTCTTC